This T cell receptor beta chain was identified in a study of T cells in Graves' hyperthyroidism and ophthalmopathy. Study overall: Blood was drawn when the patient was first diagnosed and still untreated.

Researchers took RNA transcripts and amplified the TCR beta CDR3 regions from them. TCR CDR3 regions were first amplified by RT-PCR with HTBI primers. MiXCR, run by TCRdb on the multiplex PCR reads, gives a single entry per CDR3 protein. The sample records around 520,000 distinct CDR3 sequences, approximately 14% being singletons. Broader study findings: Researchers found most expanded thyroid clonotypes above 0.001 in blood as well.

The sample holds a few counts of this clonotype. The antigen remains undetermined. Stability of Graves' hyperthyroidism was defined as absent ophthalmopathy progression within 18 months. This CDR3 has 14 amino acids. V was clipped by 3 bases and J by 9 bases; unmatched bases: 7. In germline, CDR1 is MGHDK, CDR2 SYGVNS. The source is a woman aged 40 to 55 with Graves' hyperthyroidism. Sample: blood. The V and J genes are TRBV25-1 and TRBJ2-1; TRBD2 matches at 8 bases. CDR3 loop: CASSDPGGHSEQFF. Written as DNA, the CDR3 is TGTGCCAGCAGTGACCCGGGAGGGCATAGTGAGCAGTTCTTC.